What follows is one TCR beta chain and its context. The antigen remains undetermined. These data originate in a study of cytomegalovirus exposure and HLA in healthy donors. General study points: In a later analysis, an Asian-associated ancestry cluster reportedly showed fewer N-insertions than the roughly 730-donor mean.

The germline V and J ends were trimmed by 4 bases and 0 bases, with 7 bases remaining between them. This CDR3 contains 13 residues. CDR1 SGHRS and CDR2 YFSETQ come from the germline V gene. With 60 Vbeta and 13 Jbeta primers, the PCR was carried out. Measured with immunoSEQ multiplex PCR; TCRdb has only the in-frame clones, and not every one. Among approximately 200,000 clones listed, 60% to 80% were seen once. The sequenced sample consisted of PBMCs. The rearrangement links TRBV5-1 to TRBJ1-2; the D is unclear. The sequence came from a woman in her thirties in good health and CMV-seropositive. CDR3 in amino acids: CASSRTSNYGYTF. The CDR3 DNA sequence: TGCGCCAGCAGCCGAACATCTAACTATGGCTACACCTTC.